These 10 T cell receptor beta chains were all obtained from the same sample, sequenced in a study of cytomegalovirus exposure and HLA in healthy donors. A multiplex PCR was run with 60 Vbeta primers and 13 Jbeta primers. Profiled with immunoSEQ multiplex PCR; TCRdb holds only in-frame clones, not every one. The sample contains about 190,000 clones, around three quarters of which appear only once. The sequenced sample was PBMCs. All receptors derive from a woman aged 18 to 35 in good health and CMV-seronegative.

This chain uses TRBV7-2 with TRBJ2-1; perhaps TRBD2 as D (6 bases). Germline CDR1 and CDR2: SGHTA and FQGNSA. The V and J ends lost 0 bases and 7 bases respectively, with 16 bases between them. There are 16 residues in the CDR3. The CDR3 nucleotides are TGTGCCAGCAGCTTAGCGCGGCTAGCGTTAAAGAATGAGCAGTTCTTC. Translated, it gives CASSLARLALKNEQFF.

V usage is TRBV4-1 and J usage is TRBJ1-2; 7 bases match TRBD1. CDR1 and CDR2 from the germline V gene are MGHRA and YSYEKL. Germline trimming cut 1 base from V and 4 bases from J; bases unmatched to any gene: 6. The CDR3 is 15 amino acids. The CDR3 nucleotides read TGCGCCAGCAGCCAAGCCGTGGGACAGCTCTATGGCTACACCTTC. Its translation: CASSQAVGQLYGYTF.

This rearrangement joins TRBV28 to TRBJ1-4; TRBD1 matches 10 bases. The CDR3 length is 15 residues. J lost 7 bases, V lost 3 bases, and 5 bases had no gene match. Per germline, CDR1 MDHEN and CDR2 SYDVKM. The CDR3 DNA sequence: TGTGCCAGCAGTTTGCGGGGGGACAGGGGTGAAAAACTGTTTTTT. This codes for CASSLRGDRGEKLFF.

The gene calls are TRBV6-5 and TRBJ1-2, with 12 nucleotides matching TRBD1. CDR3 length: 13 residues. With V trimmed by 8 bases and J by 8 bases, 6 bases remained unmatched. Germline CDR1 reads MNHEY; CDR2 reads SVGAGI. This CDR3 reads CASGGQGAFGYTF. The CDR3 region has the DNA TGTGCCAGCGGGGGACAGGGGGCGTTCGGCTACACCTTC.

The V call is TRBV13, the J call TRBJ1-2; D is unclear. V gave up 2 bases and J gave up 4 bases, with 8 bases separating them. There are 13 residues in the CDR3. Germline CDR1 is PRHDT and CDR2 is FYEKMQ (reference sequence). CDR3 in amino acids: CASSLSGGYGYTF. The CDR3 DNA is TGTGCCAGCAGCTTAAGCGGCGGCTATGGCTACACCTTC.

This chain connects TRBV4-2 to TRBJ1-1; tentative D call: TRBD1 (6 bases). Germline CDR1 is LGHNA and CDR2 is YNFKEQ. The CDR3 extends over 14 amino acids. Deletions cut 4 bases from V and 4 bases from J, with 13 bases between. DNA of the CDR3: TGTGCCAGCAGCCTTAGGGCGGGGGCCACTGAAGCTTTCTTT. It codes for CASSLRAGATEAFF.

This chain joins TRBV6-6 and TRBJ1-3; TRBD1 might be the D (6 bases). V lost 7 bases and J 4 bases, leaving 11 bases between the germline ends. The length of the CDR3 is 13 residues. Germline loops: CDR1 MNHNY, CDR2 SVGAGI (reference sequence). CDR3 sequence (DNA): TGTGCCAGCAAAACAGGGTCCGGAAACACCATATATTTT. Encoded protein: CASKTGSGNTIYF.

This clone was seen just once. This chain uses TRBV6-5 with TRBJ1-3, with 9 bases aligning to TRBD1. This CDR3 spans 14 amino acids. Trimming removed 4 bases from V and 4 bases from J; junction bases left unmatched: 2. The V gene's germline CDR1 is MNHEY and CDR2 SVGAGI. DNA for the CDR3: TGTGCCAGCAGTTCCACAGGGGGCGGAAACACCATATATTTT. This encodes CASSSTGGGNTIYF.

The chain employs TRBV2 and TRBJ1-2, with a weak D call TRBD1 (6 bases). The CDR3 totals 13 residues. Germline V gene sequence: CDR1 SNHLY, CDR2 FYNNEI. V was clipped by 7 bases and J by 8 bases, with 17 bases between them. This chain's CDR3 is CASIQGKGGGYTF. CDR3 sequence (DNA): TGTGCCAGCATCCAAGGGAAAGGGGGAGGCTACACCTTC.

The V and J genes are TRBV11-2 and TRBJ2-2; 8 bases are shared with TRBD2. This CDR3 is built from 14 residues. The germline gives CDR1 SGHAT, CDR2 FQNNGV. V lost 5 bases, J lost 5 bases, and 4 bases stayed unmatched. Here the CDR3 reads CASSPGLGTGELFF. The CDR3 DNA reads TGTGCCAGCAGCCCGGGACTAGGAACCGGGGAGCTGTTTTTT. Variable domain in full (rest from reference TRBV11-2 and TRBJ2-2): EAGVAQSPRYKIIEKRQSVAFWCNPISGHATLYWYQQILGQGPKLLIQFQNNGVVDDSQLPKDRFSAERLKGVDSTLKIQPAKLEDSAVYLCASSPGLGTGELFFGEGSRLTVL.